Below, 17 T cell receptor beta chains from the same sample are listed, as sequenced in a study of T cell responses to AZD1222 COVID-19 vaccine. This table comes from immunoSEQ multiplex PCR, and its TCRdb copy is limited to in-frame clones, with some not included. The sample lists approximately 110,000 clones, around 76% occurring once. This specimen was peripheral blood, taken on day 0 of AZD1222 vaccination. These TCRs come from an adult in good health.

This chain links TRBV2 with TRBJ1-1; maybe TRBD1 (5 bases). Germline V gene sequence: CDR1 SNHLY, CDR2 FYNNEI. CDR3 length: 17 amino acids. The V gene lost 8 bases and the J gene lost 3 bases, with 25 bases spanning the gap. The chain's CDR3 is CASSLRGVGIGDTEAFF. CDR3 DNA sequence: TGTGCCAGCTCCCTTCGGGGGGTAGGAATCGGTGACACTGAAGCTTTCTTT.

V usage is TRBV6-5 and J usage is TRBJ2-2; perhaps D is TRBD1 or TRBD2 (5 bases each). Per the germline V gene, CDR1 is MNHEY and CDR2 is SVGAGI. The CDR3 has 14 amino acids. V was trimmed by 6 bases and J by 7 bases, leaving 15 bases between them. The CDR3 bases are TGTGCCAGCAGACCCGGGACCGTGGTCGGGGAGCTGTTTTTT. It codes for CASRPGTVVGELFF.

This chain connects TRBV2 to TRBJ1-5, with D possibly TRBD1 on 5 matching bases. V was trimmed by 6 bases and J by 2 bases, leaving 11 bases between them. This CDR3 has 14 amino acids. The germline gives CDR1 SNHLY, CDR2 FYNNEI. The CDR3 region has the DNA TGTGCCAGCAGGCAGATCAGGGGCAATCAGCCCCAGCATTTT. Its translation is CASRQIRGNQPQHF.

The V call is TRBV19, the J call TRBJ2-2, with D hard to call. The CDR3 covers 15 residues. V gave up 0 bases and J gave up 0 bases, with 5 bases separating them. Germline loops: CDR1 LNHDA, CDR2 SQIVND (reference sequence). CDR3 coding DNA: TGTGCCAGTAGTATAGACGGCTCGAACACCGGGGAGCTGTTTTTT. It is translated as CASSIDGSNTGELFF.

The J gene is TRBJ1-2, the V gene TRBV2; tentatively, D is TRBD1 (6 bases). The length of the CDR3 is 13 residues. V was cut by 3 bases and J by 7 bases, with 12 bases left in between. Germline values: CDR1 SNHLY, CDR2 FYNNEI. The CDR3 sequence: CASSERGSAGYTF. CDR3 DNA: TGTGCCAGCAGTGAGAGGGGGAGTGCTGGCTACACCTTC.

V is TRBV7-9 and J is TRBJ1-6; 7 nucleotides match TRBD1. Germline V gene lookup returns CDR1 SEHNR and CDR2 FQNEAQ (reference sequence). J lost 4 bases, V lost 1 base, and 1 base had no gene match. The CDR3 is 15 amino acids. The CDR3 DNA reads as TGTGCCAGCAGCTTAGAGGGGGCGTATAATTCACCCCTCCACTTT. The encoded protein is CASSLEGAYNSPLHF.

The J gene is TRBJ1-1, the V gene TRBV7-9; D not resolved. This CDR3 is 13 amino acids long. Trimming took 2 bases from V and 3 from J, leaving 7 bases between them. CDR1 and CDR2 from the germline V gene are SEHNR and FQNEAQ (reference sequence). The CDR3 region has the DNA TGTGCCAGCAGCTTACAGGCAGACACTGAAGCTTTCTTT. It is translated as CASSLQADTEAFF.

The chain couples TRBV5-4 to TRBJ1-3; the match to TRBD1 covers 8 bases. With 3 bases clipped from V and 3 bases from J, the junction kept 8 bases outside the gene matches. The CDR3 sequence is 16 residues long. Germline CDR1 reads SGHNT; CDR2 reads YYREEE (reference sequence). CDR3 bases: TGTGCCAGCAGCTACGGACAGGGAAGGTTTGGAAACACCATATATTTT. As protein: CASSYGQGRFGNTIYF.

The CDR3 coding sequence is TGCGCCAGCAGCCCCCCGGGCCGGTCCTCCTACGAGCAGTACTTC. As protein: CASSPPGRSSYEQYF. The V call is TRBV5-1, the J call TRBJ2-7; D gene ambiguous. The ends were cut back, 4 bases at V and 0 bases at J, with 14 bases in the middle. CDR3 length: 15 residues. Germline V gene sequence: CDR1 SGHRS, CDR2 YFSETQ.

The chain combines TRBV5-1 with TRBJ2-1; perhaps TRBD2 as D (6 bases). Germline V gene lookup returns CDR1 SGHRS and CDR2 YFSETQ. The CDR3 contains 13 residues. Trimming took off 5 bases at V and 3 bases at J, with 9 bases between the two ends. The CDR3 is CASRRDGYNEQFF. For the CDR3, the DNA is TGCGCCAGCAGGCGGGACGGCTACAATGAGCAGTTCTTC.

The chain employs TRBV7-8 and TRBJ2-4; D is unresolved. Trimming left V 5 bases short and J 8 bases short, with 10 bases between. CDR1 and CDR2 from the germline V gene are SGHVS and FQNEAQ. This CDR3 is built from 12 residues. The CDR3 reads CASSAAVDIQYF. Here the CDR3 DNA reads TGTGCCAGCAGCGCTGCGGTCGACATTCAGTACTTC.

Only one count was recorded for this clone. Sequence at one end of the junction differs from germline and may be a read error. This chain uses TRBV2 with TRBJ2-3; TRBD2 is a possible D gene (6 bases). The CDR3 is 14 amino acids. Germline values: CDR1 SNHLY, CDR2 FYNNEI. The CDR3 coding sequence is TGTGCCAGCATCCCCCTGGTCGGGACTCCCCAACGCAGTTTT. This sequence encodes CASIPLVGTPQRSF. Combining the CDR3 with reference TRBV2 and TRBJ2-3 gives the whole variable domain EPEVTQTPSHQVTQMGQEVILRCVPISNHLYFYWYRQILGQKVEFLVSFYNNEISEKSEIFDDQFSVERPDGSNFTLKIRSTKLEDSAMYFCASIPLVGTPQRSFGPGTRLTVL.

This sequence joins TRBV7-2 and TRBJ2-6; D call uncertain. The CDR3 spans 16 residues. Trimming left V 2 bases short and J 0 bases short, with 8 bases between. The germline V gene has CDR1 SGHTA and CDR2 FQGNSA. The CDR3 spells CASSLYGLSGANVLTF. The CDR3, as DNA: TGTGCCAGCAGCTTATATGGCCTCTCTGGGGCCAACGTCCTGACTTTC.

V gene TRBV4-1 combines with J gene TRBJ1-5; D gene ambiguous. The germline V gene encodes CDR1 MGHRA and CDR2 YSYEKL. The CDR3 has 12 residues. V was clipped by 1 base and J by 9 bases, with 7 bases between them. The CDR3 region is CASSQGNGPQHF. Here the CDR3 DNA reads TGCGCCAGCAGCCAAGGGAATGGGCCCCAGCATTTT.

This chain links TRBV12-3 or TRBV12-4 with TRBJ2-5, with TRBD2 as a possible D gene (6 bases). This CDR3 contains 13 residues. The germline V and J ends were trimmed by 7 bases and 4 bases, with 13 bases remaining between them. The CDR3 DNA reads as TGTGCCAGCACCATCGCGGGGCGAGAGACCCAGTACTTC. Encoded protein: CASTIAGRETQYF.

This chain connects TRBV15 to TRBJ1-1; D perhaps matches TRBD1 (6 bases). This CDR3 has 14 amino acids. The ends were cut back, 5 bases at V and 4 bases at J, with 14 bases in the middle. The germline V gene encodes CDR1 LNHNV and CDR2 YYDKDF (reference sequence). CDR3: CATSVKQGGTEAFF. The CDR3 DNA follows: TGTGCCACCAGCGTGAAACAGGGAGGCACTGAAGCTTTCTTT.

The CDR3, as DNA: TGTGCCAGCAGCCAATCCGCATCGGCTAACTATGGCTACACCTTC. Translation gives CASSQSASANYGYTF. J is TRBJ1-2 and V is TRBV16, with no clear D. V was pared by 0 bases and J by 0 bases, with 8 bases between. The germline CDR1 and CDR2 sequences are KGHSY and FQNENV. The CDR3 length is 15 residues.